This TCR beta chain was profiled in a study of T cells in Graves' hyperthyroidism and ophthalmopathy. Broader study findings: Most clonotypes expanded in the thyroid (above 0.001) were also present in blood.

This clonotype appeared many times. Its specificity is not known. CDR3 length: 14 residues. Per germline, CDR1 SNHLY and CDR2 FYNNEI. Between the trimmed V and J ends, which lost 7 bases and 2 bases, there was a span of 15 bases. TCR beta CDR3 regions were amplified from RNA. The HTBI primer set was used in a first-round RT-PCR of the TCR CDR3. TCRdb re-called the multiplex PCR reads through MiXCR, storing one row per CDR3 protein. The table has under 650,000 distinct CDR3 sequences, roughly 15% seen once. The sample taken for sequencing was blood. This chain links TRBV2 with TRBJ2-7, with D possibly called TRBD1 or TRBD2 (5 bases each). The receptor comes from a woman under 40 with Graves' hyperthyroidism. CDR3 protein: CASKGTEVTYEQYF. For the CDR3, the DNA is TGTGCCAGCAAGGGGACGGAGGTAACCTACGAGCAGTACTTC.